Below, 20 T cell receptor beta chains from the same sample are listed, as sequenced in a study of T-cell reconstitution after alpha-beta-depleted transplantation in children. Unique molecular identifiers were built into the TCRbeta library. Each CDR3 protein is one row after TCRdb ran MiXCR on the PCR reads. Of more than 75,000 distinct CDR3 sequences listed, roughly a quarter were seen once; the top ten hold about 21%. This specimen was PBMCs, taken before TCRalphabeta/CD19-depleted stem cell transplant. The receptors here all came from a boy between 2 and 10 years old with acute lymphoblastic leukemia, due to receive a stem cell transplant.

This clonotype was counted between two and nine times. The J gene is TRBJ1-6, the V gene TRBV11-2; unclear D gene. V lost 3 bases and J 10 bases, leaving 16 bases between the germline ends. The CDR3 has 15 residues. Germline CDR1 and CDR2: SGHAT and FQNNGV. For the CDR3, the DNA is TGTGCCAGCAGCTTCGCGGGATTTTCCAGGTCACCCCTCCACTTT. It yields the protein CASSFAGFSRSPLHF.

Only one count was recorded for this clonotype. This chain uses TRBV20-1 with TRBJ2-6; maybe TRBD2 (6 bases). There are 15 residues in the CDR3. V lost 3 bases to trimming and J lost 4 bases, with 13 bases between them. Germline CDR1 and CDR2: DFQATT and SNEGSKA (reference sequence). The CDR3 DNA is TGCAGTGCTAGCGGAGGGGCCACCGGGGCCAACGTCCTGACTTTC. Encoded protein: CSASGGATGANVLTF.

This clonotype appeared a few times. The CDR3 coding sequence is TGCAGTGCTCTGGACAGGCCCTACGAGCAGTACTTC. This encodes CSALDRPYEQYF. The chain is built from TRBV20-1 and TRBJ2-7; 7 bases are a match to TRBD1. Germline V lookup: CDR1 DFQATT, CDR2 SNEGSKA (reference sequence). Trimming took 5 bases from V and 2 from J; bases not matched to a gene: 3. The CDR3 totals 12 residues.

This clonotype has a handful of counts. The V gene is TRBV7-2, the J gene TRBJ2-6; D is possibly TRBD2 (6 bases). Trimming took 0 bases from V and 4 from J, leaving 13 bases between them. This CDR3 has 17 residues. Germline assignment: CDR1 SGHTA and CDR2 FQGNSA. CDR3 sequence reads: CASSLAEGPSGANVLTF. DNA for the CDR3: TGTGCCAGCAGCTTAGCGGAGGGGCCTTCCGGGGCCAACGTCCTGACTTTC. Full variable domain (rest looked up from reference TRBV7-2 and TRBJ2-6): GAGVSQSPSNKVTEKGKDVELRCDPISGHTALYWYRQSLGQGLEFLIYFQGNSAPDKSGLPSDRFSAERTGGSVSTLTIQRTQQEDSAVYLCASSLAEGPSGANVLTFGAGSRLTVL.

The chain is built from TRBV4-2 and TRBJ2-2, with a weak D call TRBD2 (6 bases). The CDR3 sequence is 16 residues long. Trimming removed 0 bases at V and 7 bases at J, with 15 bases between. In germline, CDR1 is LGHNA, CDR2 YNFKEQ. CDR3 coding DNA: TGTGCCAGCAGCCAAGAGCGGCGGAGGGGCGTCGGGGAGCTGTTTTTT. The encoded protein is CASSQERRRGVGELFF.

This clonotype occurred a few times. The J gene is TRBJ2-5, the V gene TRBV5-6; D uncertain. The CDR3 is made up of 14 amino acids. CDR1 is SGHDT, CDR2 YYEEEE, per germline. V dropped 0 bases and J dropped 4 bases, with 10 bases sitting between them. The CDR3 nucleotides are TGTGCCAGCAGCTTGGATCTAGTGCGAGAGACCCAGTACTTC. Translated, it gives CASSLDLVRETQYF.

Written as DNA, the CDR3 is TGTGCCAGCAGCTTAACCCGGACAGGTAAAAATGAGCAGTTCTTC. Translation gives CASSLTRTGKNEQFF. This chain links TRBV7-3 with TRBJ2-1; 7 bases match TRBD1. The germline gives CDR1 SGHTA, CDR2 FQGTGA. V lost 0 bases to trimming and J lost 7 bases; unmatched junction nucleotides: 6. The CDR3 consists of 15 residues.

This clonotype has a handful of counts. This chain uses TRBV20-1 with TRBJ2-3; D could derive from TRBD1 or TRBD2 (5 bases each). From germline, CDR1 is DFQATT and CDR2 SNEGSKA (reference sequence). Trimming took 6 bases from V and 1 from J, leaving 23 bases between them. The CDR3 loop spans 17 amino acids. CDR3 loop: CSAQSPAGTPGTDTQYF. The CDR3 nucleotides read TGCAGTGCCCAGAGCCCGGCCGGGACCCCAGGCACAGATACGCAGTATTTT.

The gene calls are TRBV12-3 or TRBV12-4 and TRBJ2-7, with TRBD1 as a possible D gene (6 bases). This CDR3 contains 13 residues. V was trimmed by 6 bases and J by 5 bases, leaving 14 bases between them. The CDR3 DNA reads TGTGCCAGCAGCGTAGGGGGTATCAACGAGCAGTACTTC. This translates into CASSVGGINEQYF.

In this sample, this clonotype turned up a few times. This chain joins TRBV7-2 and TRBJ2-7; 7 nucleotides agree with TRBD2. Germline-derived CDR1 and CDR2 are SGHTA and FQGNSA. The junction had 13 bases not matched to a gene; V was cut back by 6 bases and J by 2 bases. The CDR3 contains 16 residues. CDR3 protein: CASSQASGGPAYEQYF. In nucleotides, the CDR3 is TGTGCCAGCAGTCAAGCTAGCGGAGGGCCTGCCTACGAGCAGTACTTC.

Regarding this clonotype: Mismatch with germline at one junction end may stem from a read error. In DNA, the CDR3 is TGTGCCACCAGTTATCTCCCTAAGGGGGAGACCCAGTACTTC. Encoded protein: CATSYLPKGETQYF. The chain is built from TRBV6-7 and TRBJ2-5; D is perhaps TRBD1 (5 bases). TRBV6-7 is placed among ORFs of uncertain function. The CDR3 totals 14 residues.

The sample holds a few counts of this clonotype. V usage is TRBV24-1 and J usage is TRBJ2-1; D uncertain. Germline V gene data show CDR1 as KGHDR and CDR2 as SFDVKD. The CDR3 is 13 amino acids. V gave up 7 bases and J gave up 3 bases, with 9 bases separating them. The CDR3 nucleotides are TGTGCCACCAGCCCGGGCTTCTACAATGAGCAGTTCTTC. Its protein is CATSPGFYNEQFF.

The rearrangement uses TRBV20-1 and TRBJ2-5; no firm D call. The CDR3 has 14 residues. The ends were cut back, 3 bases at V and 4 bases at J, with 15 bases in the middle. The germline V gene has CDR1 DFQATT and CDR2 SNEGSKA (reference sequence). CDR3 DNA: TGCAGTGCTAGCTCACCTAGAATCCCAGAGACCCAGTACTTC. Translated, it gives CSASSPRIPETQYF.

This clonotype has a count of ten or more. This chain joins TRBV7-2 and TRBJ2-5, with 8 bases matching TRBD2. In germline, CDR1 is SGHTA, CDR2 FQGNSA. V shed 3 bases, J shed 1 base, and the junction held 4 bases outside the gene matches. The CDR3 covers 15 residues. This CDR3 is CASSLEGLAQETQYF. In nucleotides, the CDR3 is TGTGCCAGCAGCTTGGAAGGACTAGCCCAAGAGACCCAGTACTTC.

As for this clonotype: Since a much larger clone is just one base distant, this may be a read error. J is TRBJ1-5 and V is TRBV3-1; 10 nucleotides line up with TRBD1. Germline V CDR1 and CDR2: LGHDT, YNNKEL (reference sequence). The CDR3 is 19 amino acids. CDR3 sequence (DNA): TGTGCCTGCAGGGCGACAGGGGGCGGGCTGCCTTATAGCAATCAGCCCCAGCATTTT. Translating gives CACRATGGGLPYSNQPQHF.

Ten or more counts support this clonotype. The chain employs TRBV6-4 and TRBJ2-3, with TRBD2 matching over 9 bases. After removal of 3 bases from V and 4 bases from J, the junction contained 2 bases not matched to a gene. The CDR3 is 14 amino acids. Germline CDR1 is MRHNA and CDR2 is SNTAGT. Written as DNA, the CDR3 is TGTGCCAGCAGTGAGCGGGAGGGCCCAGATACGCAGTATTTT. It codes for CASSEREGPDTQYF.

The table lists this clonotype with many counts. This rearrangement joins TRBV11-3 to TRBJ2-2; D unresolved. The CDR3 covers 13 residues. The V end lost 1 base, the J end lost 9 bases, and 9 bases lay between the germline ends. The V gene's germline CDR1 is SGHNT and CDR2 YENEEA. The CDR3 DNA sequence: TGTGCCAGCAGCTTAGTTCCCGGCCGGGAGCTGTTTTTT. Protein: CASSLVPGRELFF.

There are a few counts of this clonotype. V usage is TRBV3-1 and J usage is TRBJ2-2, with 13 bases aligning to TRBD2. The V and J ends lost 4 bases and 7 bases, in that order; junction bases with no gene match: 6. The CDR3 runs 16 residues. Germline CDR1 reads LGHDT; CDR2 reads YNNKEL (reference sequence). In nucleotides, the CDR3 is TGTGCCAGCAGCCTCCGGACTAGCGGGAGATACGGGGAGCTGTTTTTT. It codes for CASSLRTSGRYGELFF.

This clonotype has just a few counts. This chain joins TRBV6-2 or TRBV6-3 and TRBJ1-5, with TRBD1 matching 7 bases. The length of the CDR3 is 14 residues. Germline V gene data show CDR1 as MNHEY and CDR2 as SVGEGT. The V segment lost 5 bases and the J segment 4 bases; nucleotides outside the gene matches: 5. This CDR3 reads CASSNAGGNQPQHF. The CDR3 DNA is TGTGCCAGCAGTAACGCAGGGGGTAATCAGCCCCAGCATTTT.

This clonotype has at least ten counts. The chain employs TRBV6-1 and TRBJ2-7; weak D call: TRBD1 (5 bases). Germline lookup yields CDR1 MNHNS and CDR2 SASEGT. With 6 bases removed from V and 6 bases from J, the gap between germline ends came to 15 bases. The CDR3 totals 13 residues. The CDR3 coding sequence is TGTGCCAGCAGCAGCAGGGTTTCGGGCGAGCAGTACTTC. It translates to CASSSRVSGEQYF.